The 11 T cell receptor beta chains below were found in one sample sequenced in a study of identical twins. TCRdb ran MiXCR on the 5' RACE reads and lists one entry per CDR3 protein. The table has about 550,000 distinct CDR3 sequences, approximately 20% seen once. These data were also filed under a second study, of yellow fever vaccine responses in identical twins.

The specimen was CD4+ T cells sorted from blood. The receptors shown here come from a woman aged 18-29 years in good health.

This clonotype has a handful of counts. V is TRBV28 and J is TRBJ2-1; D gene ambiguous. CDR3 length equals 15 residues. V was cut by 2 bases and J by 1 base, with 9 bases left in between. CDR1 MDHEN and CDR2 SYDVKM come from the germline V gene. The CDR3 sequence is CASSLGMASYNEQFF. CDR3 coding DNA: TGTGCCAGCAGTTTAGGGATGGCTTCCTACAATGAGCAGTTCTTC.

This clonotype occurred a few times. V and J are TRBV11-1 and TRBJ2-1, with 13 positions matching TRBD2. Unmatched junction bases numbered 9, after V lost 4 bases and J lost 9 bases. This CDR3 spans 16 amino acids. Germline V gene sequence: CDR1 SGHAT, CDR2 FQDESV (reference sequence). The CDR3 DNA is TGTGCCAGCAGCTCGTCCGGGACTAGCGGGATCGCTGAGCAGTTCTTC. Protein: CASSSSGTSGIAEQFF.

This clonotype has just a few counts. The genes are TRBV2 and TRBJ2-7; D ambiguous. Trimming took off 5 bases at V and 0 bases at J, with 11 bases between the two ends. This CDR3 has 14 residues. Per germline, CDR1 SNHLY and CDR2 FYNNEI. In DNA form, the CDR3 reads TGTGCCAGCAGTCGTGACTGGGTCTCCTACGAGCAGTACTTC. Translation: CASSRDWVSYEQYF.

The V call is TRBV28, the J call TRBJ2-2, with unresolved D. Trimming took off 7 bases at V and 0 bases at J, with 9 bases between the two ends. The germline CDR1 and CDR2 sequences are MDHEN and SYDVKM. This CDR3 spans 14 amino acids. The CDR3 sequence is CASMVRTNTGELFF. The CDR3 DNA sequence: TGTGCCAGCATGGTCAGAACGAACACCGGGGAGCTGTTTTTT.

This sequence joins TRBV27 and TRBJ2-7; perhaps TRBD2 as D (6 bases). The V gene's germline CDR1 is MNHEY and CDR2 SMNVEV (reference sequence). V lost 4 bases and J lost 6, with 19 bases in between. The CDR3 loop spans 15 amino acids. The CDR3 nucleotides are TGTGCCAGCAGTTCATCCGGACTCCCGGGAGCCGAGCAGTACTTC. Translated: CASSSSGLPGAEQYF.

The rearrangement uses TRBV5-1 and TRBJ2-2; tentative D call: TRBD1 (5 bases). V was clipped by 4 bases and J by 5 bases, with 12 bases between them. The CDR3 length is 14 residues. Per germline, CDR1 SGHRS and CDR2 YFSETQ. This CDR3 reads CASSKTETTGELFF. The CDR3 region has the DNA TGCGCCAGCAGCAAGACAGAAACTACCGGGGAGCTGTTTTTT.

This chain joins TRBV28 and TRBJ2-3; 7 nucleotides align to TRBD2. V lost 7 bases and J lost 6; bases outside the gene matches: 16. The germline gives CDR1 MDHEN, CDR2 SYDVKM. CDR3 size: 16 residues. The DNA for the CDR3 is TGTGCCAGCACCCTGGGGTGGTATGCGGGAGACGATACGCAGTATTTT. Translated, it gives CASTLGWYAGDDTQYF.

The gene calls are TRBV28 and TRBJ1-5; TRBD1 might be the D (5 bases). The length of the CDR3 is 15 residues. In germline, CDR1 is MDHEN, CDR2 SYDVKM. Between the trimmed V and J ends, which lost 4 bases and 2 bases, there was a span of 12 bases. The CDR3 sequence: CASSYGDPGNQPQHF. The CDR3 nucleotides read TGTGCCAGCAGTTACGGGGACCCAGGCAATCAGCCCCAGCATTTT.

This clonotype was detected a few times. This chain links TRBV6-5 with TRBJ1-2; D gene unclear. Germline loops: CDR1 MNHEY, CDR2 SVGAGI. Trimming took off 0 bases at V and 7 bases at J, with 12 bases between the two ends. The length of the CDR3 is 14 residues. CDR3 sequence (DNA): TGTGCCAGCAGTTACTCCCCGTATTGGGGTGGCTACACCTTC. It specifies CASSYSPYWGGYTF.

In this sample, this clonotype turned up a few times. The V call is TRBV12-3 or TRBV12-4, the J call TRBJ2-5, with 8 bases lining up with TRBD1. CDR3 length: 14 amino acids. Germline trimming cut 5 bases from V and 7 bases from J; bases unmatched to any gene: 9. Here the CDR3 reads CASSLTGDPGTQYF. As DNA, the CDR3 is TGTGCCAGCAGTCTGACAGGGGATCCTGGGACCCAGTACTTC.

This clonotype has only a few counts. The gene calls are TRBV12-3 or TRBV12-4 and TRBJ2-7; tentative D call: TRBD2 (6 bases). The CDR3 consists of 13 residues. V dropped 6 bases and J dropped 2 bases, with 11 bases sitting between them. In DNA, the CDR3 is TGTGCCAGCAGCCGGGCGGGACCCTACGAGCAGTACTTC. Its translation is CASSRAGPYEQYF.